This T cell receptor (beta chain) appears in the sequencing data of a study of blood T cell repertoires in COVID-19. Study as a whole: T cells, B-cell-depleted T cells, or PBMCs provided the cDNA or gDNA that served as material.

Living in 24 US areas, the participants were between about 18 and 90 years of age. Original processing methods: Nucleated cell counts were estimated from reference gene primer amplification. TCRdb keeps only in-frame clones here, not all; method: immunoSEQ multiplex PCR. The V and J calls and clone size were taken over from that table, and D and trimming were inferred from the DNA. The sample consists of approximately 200,000 clones, roughly nine tenths of them appearing once. This clonotype was obtained from a woman between 40 and 55 years old with acute COVID-19. Sequencing was carried out using PBMCs or T cells enriched from blood (not recorded which).

The CDR3 nucleotides are TGTGCCAGCAGTGGGGGACAAGCCCTCCAAGAGACCCAGTACTTC. Its protein product is CASSGGQALQETQYF. The chain recombines TRBV25-1 with TRBJ2-5, with a weak D call TRBD1 (6 bases). This CDR3 has 15 amino acids. Trimming shortened V by 4 bases and J by 1 base, and 13 bases separated the two germline ends. Germline values: CDR1 MGHDK, CDR2 SYGVNS.